One sample yielded the 12 T cell receptor beta chains listed below, sequenced in a study of T cell responses to AZD1222 COVID-19 vaccine. Some clones are missing from TCRdb's copy, which holds only in-frame ones; the method was immunoSEQ multiplex PCR. Of fewer than 90,000 clones listed, 87% are singletons. Sample: peripheral blood, taken on day 0 of AZD1222 vaccination. The receptor set was obtained from an adult in good health.

The DNA for the CDR3 is TGTGCCAGCAGCCCCGGGTTTCAGGACAGATTGAACACTGAAGCTTTCTTT. Translated: CASSPGFQDRLNTEAFF. V is TRBV11-2 and J is TRBJ1-1, with D maybe TRBD1 (6 bases). The V gene's germline CDR1 is SGHAT and CDR2 FQNNGV. The CDR3 consists of 17 residues. Trimming cost V 5 bases and J 0 bases, with 19 bases left between them.

The J gene is TRBJ2-1, the V gene TRBV6-1; weak D call: TRBD1 (6 bases). The CDR3 is made up of 14 amino acids. With 2 bases removed from V and 15 bases from J, the gap between germline ends came to 20 bases. Germline V gives CDR1 MNHNS, CDR2 SASEGT. The CDR3 nucleotides are TGTGCCAGCAGTGAACTGAGGTCCTCAGGGGTCGTGTTCTTC. It encodes CASSELRSSGVVFF.

The chain combines TRBV25-1 with TRBJ2-5, with a weak D call TRBD1 (6 bases). V was trimmed by 3 bases and J by 1 base, leaving 9 bases between them. CDR1 and CDR2 (germline): MGHDK, SYGVNS. This CDR3 is 14 amino acids long. CDR3 DNA: TGTGCCAGCAGTGATGGGACATTCCAAGAGACCCAGTACTTC. The encoded protein is CASSDGTFQETQYF.

This clone was recorded at least ten times. The chain links TRBV7-9 to TRBJ1-5, with D perhaps matching TRBD1 (5 bases). Deletions cut 4 bases from V and 7 bases from J, with 11 bases between. Germline V lookup: CDR1 SEHNR, CDR2 FQNEAQ (reference sequence). This CDR3 spans 13 amino acids. CDR3 protein: CASSYSGDQPQHF. As DNA, the CDR3 is TGTGCCAGCAGCTATTCCGGGGACCAGCCCCAGCATTTT.

The chain recombines TRBV6-4 with TRBJ2-1; TRBD2 agrees at 10 bases. This CDR3 is built from 14 residues. V was pared by 4 bases and J by 7 bases, with 4 bases of the junction left unmatched. Germline V gives CDR1 MRHNA, CDR2 SNTAGT. The CDR3 DNA is TGTGCCAGCAGTGGAAGCGGGAGGGTAAATGAGCAGTTCTTC. This translates into CASSGSGRVNEQFF.

The V call is TRBV7-8, the J call TRBJ1-5, with D possibly being TRBD1 (6 bases). The germline V and J ends were trimmed by 1 base and 3 bases, with 13 bases remaining between them. The CDR3 contains 16 residues. Germline CDR1 is SGHVS and CDR2 is FQNEAQ. For the CDR3, the DNA is TGTGCCAGCAGCTTAGTTCGAGGGGGTTACAATCAGCCCCAGCATTTT. Protein sequence: CASSLVRGGYNQPQHF.

CDR3 DNA: TGTGCCAGCAGCTTTGACAGCTATGCAACTAATGAAAAACTGTTTTTT. Translating gives CASSFDSYATNEKLFF. The chain has TRBV5-4 and TRBJ1-4, with D maybe TRBD1 (5 bases). V lost 2 bases and J lost 0, with 11 bases in between. CDR1 and CDR2 (germline): SGHNT, YYREEE (reference sequence). This CDR3 spans 16 amino acids.

The V and J genes are TRBV3-1 (or the pseudogene TRBV3-2) and TRBJ2-7, with D possibly matching TRBD2 (5 bases). V was pared by 7 bases and J by 6 bases, with 13 bases between. In germline, CDR1 is LGHDT, CDR2 YNNKEL (reference sequence). CDR3 size: 12 residues. As DNA, the CDR3 is TGTGCCAGCATCTCCTCCGGAGGCGAGCAGTACTTC. Translating it yields CASISSGGEQYF.

This chain links TRBV11-3 with TRBJ2-7; the D call may be TRBD1 or TRBD2 (5 bases each). Trimming removed 1 base at V and 4 bases at J, with 14 bases between. Germline lookup yields CDR1 SGHNT and CDR2 YENEEA. The CDR3 runs 15 residues. CDR3 in DNA: TGTGCCAGCAGCTTAGGAGTGGGGGTGTGGTACGAGCAGTACTTC. Its translation: CASSLGVGVWYEQYF. The complete variable domain, with remaining parts taken from reference TRBV11-3 and TRBJ2-7, reads EAGVVQSPRYKIIEKKQPVAFWCNPISGHNTLYWYLQNLGQGPELLIRYENEEAVDDSQLPKDRFSAERLKGVDSTLKIQPAELGDSAVYLCASSLGVGVWYEQYFGPGTRLTVT.

The chain recombines TRBV4-2 with TRBJ2-1, with TRBD2 matching over 13 bases. The CDR3 has 18 amino acids. CDR1 is LGHNA, CDR2 YNFKEQ, per germline. V gave up 4 bases and J gave up 1 base; unmatched junction bases: 7. CDR3 residues: CASSRTSGRIGSYNEQFF. Here the CDR3 DNA reads TGTGCCAGCAGCCGGACTAGCGGGAGAATAGGGTCCTACAATGAGCAGTTCTTC.

This clone was counted once. The chain combines TRBV5-1 with TRBJ2-5, with D tentatively TRBD1 (5 bases). The CDR3 runs 13 residues. The V gene lost 4 bases and the J gene lost 5 bases, with 12 bases spanning the gap. CDR1 is SGHRS, CDR2 YFSETQ, per germline. CDR3 region: CASSPTDLETQYF. In DNA, the CDR3 is TGCGCCAGCAGCCCGACAGACTTGGAGACCCAGTACTTC.

This sequence joins TRBV11-3 and TRBJ2-2; 8 bases align to TRBD2. The J segment lost 3 bases and the V segment lost 5 bases, leaving 5 bases of the junction unmatched. The CDR3 consists of 15 residues. Germline CDR1 SGHNT, CDR2 YENEEA. The CDR3 protein is CASSPRSGDTGELFF. The CDR3 region has the DNA TGTGCCAGCAGCCCCCGTAGCGGGGACACCGGGGAGCTGTTTTTT.